Listed below are T cell receptor beta chains from one sample, sequenced in a study of T cell changes during pregnancy in multiple sclerosis. Libraries were prepared by immunoSEQ multiplex PCR; TCRdb keeps only in-frame clonotypes and omits some of them. The table lists 60,000 to 95,000 clones, just over 90% of them singletons, with 0.43% in the top ten. The input for sequencing was CD4+ T cells from peripheral blood mononuclear cells, taken before pregnancy. These receptors were collected from a female donor with multiple sclerosis, enrolled in a pregnancy study. CDR3s include the opening cysteine and the closing phenylalanine or tryptophan. Each record gives: clone size, D gene, CDR3 length, V gene, J gene, CDR3 DNA, CDR3 protein. The D gene is left open where the match is weak. Expanded clones get a size class; other rows say once, few or many, or leave the size out.

.	.	18	TRBV4-3	TRBJ1-6	TGCGCCAGCAGCCGTGCAGAGGGGGAAAGTGGGCATTGGTCACCCCTCCACTTT	CASSRAEGESGHWSPLHF
.	TRBD2	16	TRBV7-2	TRBJ2-2	TGTGCCAGCAGCTACGCCGGGACTAGGGGGACCGGGGAGCTGTTTTTT	CASSYAGTRGTGELFF
once	TRBD1	16	TRBV4-2	TRBJ1-5	TGTACCAGCAGCCGGACCGGGACAGGCAATAGTCGGCCCCAGCATTTT	CTSSRTGTGNSRPQHF
.	TRBD1	13	TRBV5-4	TRBJ1-1	TGTGCCAGCAGCTCCTTGGCAGGGGGCCCAGCTTTCTTT	CASSSLAGGPAFF
.	TRBD1	17	TRBV27	TRBJ1-6	TGTGCCAGCAGGCGCCAGACAGGGGCTAGGCGAAATTCACCCCTCCACTTT	CASRRQTGARRNSPLHF
once	.	13	TRBV6-5	TRBJ1-2	TGTGCCAGCAGAGACCCGGTAGCGGAAGGCTACACCTTC	CASRDPVAEGYTF
.	.	15	TRBV4-3	TRBJ2-7	TGCGCCAGCAGCCAAGAGGTCGAACTTCACTACGAGCAGTACTTC	CASSQEVELHYEQYF
.	.	16	TRBV6-1	TRBJ2-1	TGTGCCAGCAGTGGAGGGGGGGGTAGCTCCTACAATGAGCAGTTCTTC	CASSGGGGSSYNEQFF
.	TRBD2	12	TRBV9	TRBJ2-1	TGTGCCAGCAGCTCACGACTAGCGGAGCAGTTCTTC	CASSSRLAEQFF
.	TRBD2	13	TRBV29-1	TRBJ2-1	TGCAGCGTTGCCCTAGCGGGAGAAATTGAGCAGTTCTTC	CSVALAGEIEQFF
few	TRBD1	15	TRBV15	TRBJ1-4	TGTGCCACCAGCAAAAACAGGGGATTTAATGAAAAACTGTTTTTT	CATSKNRGFNEKLFF
few	.	13	TRBV9	TRBJ1-1	TGTGCCAGCAGCGTGACTAGGGGTACTGAAGCTTTCTTT	CASSVTRGTEAFF
once	TRBD1	12	TRBV29-1	TRBJ1-1	TGCAGCGTTAGGCAGGGGGCCGCTGAAGCTTTCTTT	CSVRQGAAEAFF
.	TRBD1	16	TRBV18	TRBJ1-2	TGTGCCAGCTCACCGAGGGACAGGAGTATTAACTATGGCTACACCTTC	CASSPRDRSINYGYTF
few	.	14	TRBV4-1	TRBJ1-6	TGCGCCAGCAGCCTAGACCAGACACCTACACCCCTCCACTTT	CASSLDQTPTPLHF
.	TRBD1	15	TRBV5-6	TRBJ2-5	TGTGCCAGCAGCTACCACCGGGACAGGGGAGAGACCCAGTACTTC	CASSYHRDRGETQYF
.	.	15	TRBV5-6	TRBJ2-7	TGTGCCAGCAGCTTGCCGGGACTCGATACCTACGAGCAGTACTTC	CASSLPGLDTYEQYF
.	.	15	TRBV6-5	TRBJ2-3	TGTGCCAGCAGTTACTCCGGACACCCCACAGATACGCAGTATTTT	CASSYSGHPTDTQYF
once	TRBD1	16	TRBV19	TRBJ1-2	TGTGCCAGTAGTAAAAATCGACAGGGAGGTACGGGTGGCTACACCTTC	CASSKNRQGGTGGYTF
.	.	14	TRBV25-1	TRBJ1-5	TGTGCCAGCACCTCAGGTCCGGGGGGACAGCCCCAGCATTTT	CASTSGPGGQPQHF
.	.	12	TRBV30	TRBJ2-2	TGTGCCTGGAGTCTAACAGCCGGGGGGCTGTTTTTT	CAWSLTAGGLFF
.	.	15	TRBV9	TRBJ2-7	TGTGCCAGCAGCGTACAGGGAAATAACGGAGACCAGCAGTACTTC	CASSVQGNNGDQQYF
.	.	19	TRBV27	TRBJ1-5	TGTGCCAGCAGTCCCCGGGGGCCCGGGGGGACGTCTAGCAATCAGCCCCAGCATTTT	CASSPRGPGGTSSNQPQHF
.	.	15	TRBV19	TRBJ1-6	TGTGCCAGTAATACGGGTGGGACAAGGAATTCACCCCTCCACTTT	CASNTGGTRNSPLHF
.	.	16	TRBV7-5	TRBJ1-1	TGTGCCAGAAGCCTCAAGACAGGGACGAGGTCCACTGAAGCTTTCTTT	CARSLKTGTRSTEAFF
.	TRBD1	14	TRBV7-6	TRBJ2-2	TGTGCCAGCAGCTTAGCCACAGGGGCCGGGGAGCTGTTTTTT	CASSLATGAGELFF
.	TRBD2	15	TRBV19	TRBJ2-3	TGTGCCAGTAGATCACTAGCGGGGGAAACAGATACGCAGTATTTT	CASRSLAGETDTQYF
.	.	16	TRBV6-5	TRBJ2-5	TGTGCCAGCAGTTACTCGTCGGGTAGCGGAGGGGAGACCCAGTACTTC	CASSYSSGSGGETQYF
.	TRBD1	15	TRBV19	TRBJ1-4	TGTGCCAGTCAGGGACAGGCTGCAACTAATGAAAAACTGTTTTTT	CASQGQAATNEKLFF
.	TRBD2	16	TRBV19	TRBJ2-7	TGTGCCAGTAGTATACGACTAGCGGTTGGAGCGCCCGAGCAGTACTTC	CASSIRLAVGAPEQYF
once	TRBD2	15	TRBV6-1	TRBJ2-5	TGTGCCAGCAGTGAAGGGCCTAGCGGGGGAGAGACCCAGTACTTC	CASSEGPSGGETQYF
.	.	12	TRBV29-1	TRBJ1-2	TGCAGCGTTAGCGGATGGGGCTATGGCTACACCTTC	CSVSGWGYGYTF
.	TRBD1	17	TRBV7-9	TRBJ2-5	TGTGCCAGCAGCTTATTCGGGACAGGAGCCTACCAAGAGACCCAGTACTTC	CASSLFGTGAYQETQYF
.	TRBD1	13	TRBV15	TRBJ1-2	TGTGCCACCAGCAGAGGACAGGGTGATGGCTACACCTTC	CATSRGQGDGYTF
.	.	15	TRBV5-1	TRBJ1-4	TGCGCCAGCAGCACTTGGGGGGTTTTGGGCGAAAAACTGTTTTTT	CASSTWGVLGEKLFF
few	.	14	TRBV18	TRBJ1-5	TGTGCCAGCTCACCACCAGGAGAGAATCAGCCCCAGCATTTT	CASSPPGENQPQHF
.	.	13	TRBV11-3	TRBJ2-7	TGTGCCAGCAGCTTCCGTGTTTCCTACGAGCAGTACTTC	CASSFRVSYEQYF
.	.	15	TRBV7-2	TRBJ2-7	TGTGCCAGCAGCTTAGTGTCCGACAGCTCCTACGAGCAGTACTTC	CASSLVSDSSYEQYF
.	.	12	TRBV10-3	TRBJ1-1	TGTGCCATCAGTGCGGGGGGCACTGAAGCTTTCTTT	CAISAGGTEAFF
.	.	14	TRBV7-8	TRBJ2-5	TGTGCCAGCAGCTTACGACTAGATGTAAAGACCCAGTACTTC	CASSLRLDVKTQYF
few	TRBD1	14	TRBV19	TRBJ1-6	TGTGCCAGTAGTTTGGACAGGGGATCTTCACCCCTCCACTTT	CASSLDRGSSPLHF
.	.	17	TRBV7-9	TRBJ1-5	TGTGCCAGCAGCTTAGGCAGGGGAGAAAATAGCAATCAGCCCCAGCATTTT	CASSLGRGENSNQPQHF
.	.	13	TRBV29-1	TRBJ2-4	TGCAGCGTTGAAGGGACTACCAAAAACATTCAGTACTTC	CSVEGTTKNIQYF
.	TRBD1	15	TRBV11-2	TRBJ2-2	TGTGCCAGCAGCTTGGACAGGGGTAACACCGGGGAGCTGTTTTTT	CASSLDRGNTGELFF
.	TRBD2	17	TRBV30	TRBJ2-1	TGTGCCTGGAGTGTACGACTAGCGGGGGGCGTCGGCAATGAGCAGTTCTTC	CAWSVRLAGGVGNEQFF
.	.	13	TRBV18	TRBJ1-2	TGTGCCAGCTCACCCCCAGGGCTTGGTGGCTACACCTTC	CASSPPGLGGYTF